The clone carrying this T cell receptor beta chain was detected a few times. Its antigen is unidentified. These data come from a study of CD8 T cells in ankylosing spondylitis. Study-level findings and limits: A TCR beta motif of 8 or 9 highly homologous variants appeared characteristic of ankylosing spondylitis blood. Disease-linked clones displayed a CD8+ phenotype and appeared relatively rarely in peripheral blood. The clones that were linked to disease were reported to be significantly enriched in matched synovial fluid samples from ankylosing spondylitis patients.

The authors made TCR beta libraries by quantitative 5'-RACE with molecular barcodes. A single record per CDR3 protein comes from TCRdb applying MiXCR to the 5' RACE reads. The table shows a few hundred thousand distinct CDR3 sequences, with approximately 10% occurring only once. The sequencing input was blood, either unsorted or a sorted T cell fraction (not recorded which). This TCR derives from a male donor with ankylosing spondylitis or in good health (not recorded which).

In DNA, the CDR3 is TGTGCCAGCAGCCGAATCGGGTACCAAGAGACCCAGTACTTC. Encoded protein: CASSRIGYQETQYF. This chain joins TRBV3-1 and TRBJ2-5, with D hard to call. With 4 bases removed from V and 0 bases from J, the gap between germline ends came to 9 bases. The CDR3 runs to 14 residues. CDR1 is LGHDT, CDR2 YNNKEL, per germline (reference sequence).